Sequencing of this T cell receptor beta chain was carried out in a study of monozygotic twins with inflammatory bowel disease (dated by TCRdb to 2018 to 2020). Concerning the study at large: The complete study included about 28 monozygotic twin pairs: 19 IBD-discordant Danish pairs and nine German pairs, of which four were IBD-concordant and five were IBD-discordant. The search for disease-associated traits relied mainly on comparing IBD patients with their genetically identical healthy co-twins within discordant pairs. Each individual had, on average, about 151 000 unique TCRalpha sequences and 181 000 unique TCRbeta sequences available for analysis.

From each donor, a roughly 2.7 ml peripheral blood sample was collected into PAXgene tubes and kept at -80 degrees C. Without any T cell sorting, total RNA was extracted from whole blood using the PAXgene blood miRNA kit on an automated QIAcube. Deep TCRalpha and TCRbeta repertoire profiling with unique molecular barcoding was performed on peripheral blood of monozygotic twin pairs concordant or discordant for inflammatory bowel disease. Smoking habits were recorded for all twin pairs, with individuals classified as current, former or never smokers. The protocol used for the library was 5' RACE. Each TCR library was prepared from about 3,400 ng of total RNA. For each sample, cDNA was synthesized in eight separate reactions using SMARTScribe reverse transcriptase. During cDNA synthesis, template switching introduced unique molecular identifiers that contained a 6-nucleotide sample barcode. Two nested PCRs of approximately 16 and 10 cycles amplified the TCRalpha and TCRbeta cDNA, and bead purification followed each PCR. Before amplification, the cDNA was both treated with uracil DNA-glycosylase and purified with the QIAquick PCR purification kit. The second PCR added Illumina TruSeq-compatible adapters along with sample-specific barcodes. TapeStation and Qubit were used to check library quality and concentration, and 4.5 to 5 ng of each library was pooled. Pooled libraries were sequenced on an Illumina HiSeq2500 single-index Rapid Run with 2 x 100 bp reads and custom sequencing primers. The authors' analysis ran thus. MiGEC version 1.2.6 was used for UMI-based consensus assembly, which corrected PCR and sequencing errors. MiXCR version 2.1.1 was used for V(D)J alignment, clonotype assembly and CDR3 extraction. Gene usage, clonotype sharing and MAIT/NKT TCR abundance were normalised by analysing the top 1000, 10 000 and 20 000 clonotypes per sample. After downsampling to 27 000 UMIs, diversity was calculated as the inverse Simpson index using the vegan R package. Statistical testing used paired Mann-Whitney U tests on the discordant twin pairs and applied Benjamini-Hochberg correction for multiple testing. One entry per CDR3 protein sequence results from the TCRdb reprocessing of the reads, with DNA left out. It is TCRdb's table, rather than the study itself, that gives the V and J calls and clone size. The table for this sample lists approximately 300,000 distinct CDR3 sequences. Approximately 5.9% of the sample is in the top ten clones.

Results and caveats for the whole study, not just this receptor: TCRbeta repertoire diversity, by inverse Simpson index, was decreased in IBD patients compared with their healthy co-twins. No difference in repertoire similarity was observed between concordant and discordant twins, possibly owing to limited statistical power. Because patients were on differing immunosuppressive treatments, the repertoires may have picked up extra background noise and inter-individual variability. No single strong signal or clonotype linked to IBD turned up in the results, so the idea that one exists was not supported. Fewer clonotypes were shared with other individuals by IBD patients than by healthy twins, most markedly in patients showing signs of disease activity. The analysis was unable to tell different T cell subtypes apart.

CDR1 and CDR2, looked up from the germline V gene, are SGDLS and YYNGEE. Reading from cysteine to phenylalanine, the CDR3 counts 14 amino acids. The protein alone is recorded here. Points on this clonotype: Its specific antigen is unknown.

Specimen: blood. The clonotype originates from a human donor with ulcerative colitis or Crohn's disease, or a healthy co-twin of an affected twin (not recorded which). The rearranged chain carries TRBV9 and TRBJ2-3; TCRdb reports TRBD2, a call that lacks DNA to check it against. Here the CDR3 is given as CASSDGLLTDTQYF.